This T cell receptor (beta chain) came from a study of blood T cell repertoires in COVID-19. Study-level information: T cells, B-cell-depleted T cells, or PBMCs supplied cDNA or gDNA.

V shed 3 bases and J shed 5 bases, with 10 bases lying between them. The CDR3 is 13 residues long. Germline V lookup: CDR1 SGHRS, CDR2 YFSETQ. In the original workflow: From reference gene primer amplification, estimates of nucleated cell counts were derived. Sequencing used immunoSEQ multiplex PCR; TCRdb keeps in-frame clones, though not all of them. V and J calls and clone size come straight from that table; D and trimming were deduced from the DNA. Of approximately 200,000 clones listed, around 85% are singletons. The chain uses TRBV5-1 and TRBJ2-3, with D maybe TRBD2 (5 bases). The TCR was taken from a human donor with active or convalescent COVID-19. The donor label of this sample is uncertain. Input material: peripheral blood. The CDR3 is CASSSGVIDTQYF. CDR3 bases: TGCGCCAGCAGCTCCGGGGTTATAGATACGCAGTATTTT.